The T cell receptor beta chain under discussion was sequenced for a study of blood T cell repertoires in COVID-19 (dated by TCRdb to between 2020 and 2021). A note on the overall study: Samples from collaborators originated in the United States, Italy and Spain and spanned both the acute and convalescent phases of COVID-19. HLA class I and class II types, where available, came from metadata supplied by the sample provider rather than from assay-based typing. The dataset comprised deeply sampled blood TCRbeta repertoires from subjects exposed to, actively infected with, or recovered from COVID-19. The material from the prospective study consisted of cDNA or gDNA derived from T cells, B-cell-depleted T cells, or PBMCs. A freely available public database, intended as a resource for researchers studying the immune response to SARS-CoV-2, is where the repertoires were released. The sample metadata nearly always contained a de-identified subject ID, COVID-19 status, age in years and sex. Samples came from the ongoing ImmuneRACE study (first 160 participants) plus 1,254 subjects from 6 global collaborators. Study-wide findings and limitations: The quantity of clinical and demographic metadata differed by source and by participant and was supplied without curation.

Collaborating institutions collected whole blood in K2EDTA tubes following their own protocols. Collaborator samples were shipped for TCRbeta analysis as frozen whole blood, isolated PBMCs, or DNA extracted from either sample type. Looking up the germline V gene (reference sequence) yields CDR1 LNHNV and CDR2 YYDKDF. The CDR3 runs 16 residues from the cysteine to the phenylalanine. Kept here is only the CDR3 DNA, which spans 48 bases and is read in frame from base 1. V loses 0 bases of germline sequence and J loses 7 bases, and the interval between the two ends is 16 bases. A note on this clone: The clone's antigen remains unknown. Base quality data are lacking; no much larger clone is found one base away.

TCRbeta CDR3 regions were amplified from genomic DNA using the immunoSEQ Assay, a bias-controlled multiplex PCR. Regarding the original processing steps: Nucleated cell counts per sample were estimated from amplification of reference gene primers within the assay. To quantify the absolute abundance of each unique TCRbeta CDR3 rearrangement, sequence reads were collapsed and filtered. For each sample, productive Simpson clonality was calculated by taking the square root of Simpson's diversity index across productive rearrangements. TCRdb provides this immuneACCESS table in a form limited to in-frame rearrangements. Some clones are lacking; in checked studies, under half of them reflect an unresolved V gene, and why the rest are absent is not known. The V and J calls and clone size are taken from that table; D and trimming were inferred from the DNA. The sample records around 200,000 clones, 86% of which are singletons. Less than 25% of the sample is held by the ten biggest clonotypes.

Sequencing used peripheral blood. Rearrangement joined TRBV15 to TRBJ1-5; 5 matching bases give a weak D call of TRBD1. This TCR was recovered from an older man with active or convalescent COVID-19. Here is the DNA: TGTGCCACCAGCAGAGATTGGGGGGGAGGCATCCAGCCCCAGCATTTT. It is translated as CATSRDWGGGIQPQHF.